Listed here are 14 T cell receptor beta chains from one sample, sequenced in a study of cytomegalovirus exposure and HLA in healthy donors. PCR employed 60 Vbeta and 13 Jbeta primers. Data came from immunoSEQ multiplex PCR; TCRdb stores just in-frame clones and leaves some out. The sample holds roughly 52,000 clones, roughly three fifths seen once. Sequences were obtained from PBMCs. Source of these receptors: a human donor in good health.

This chain connects TRBV5-4 to TRBJ2-4; 7 bases fit TRBD2. Germline V gene sequence: CDR1 SGHNT, CDR2 YYREEE (reference sequence). The CDR3 has 15 amino acids. V shed 4 bases and J 0 bases; nucleotides not matched to a gene: 4. CDR3 protein: CASSGAGLAKNIQYF. DNA for the CDR3: TGTGCCAGCAGCGGAGCGGGACTAGCCAAAAACATTCAGTACTTC.

V is TRBV5-1 and J is TRBJ2-5; D is unclear. Trimming took off 1 base at V and 7 bases at J, with 14 bases between the two ends. This CDR3 spans 14 amino acids. CDR1 and CDR2 (germline): SGHRS, YFSETQ. The CDR3: CASSLSSLTGTQYF. DNA for the CDR3: TGCGCCAGCAGCTTGTCGTCCCTAACGGGGACCCAGTACTTC.

This clone showed up just a few times. The chain combines TRBV10-3 with TRBJ1-6, with TRBD1 matching over 8 bases. The junction had 9 bases not matched to a gene; V was cut back by 5 bases and J by 6 bases. There are 16 residues in the CDR3. Germline V gene lookup returns CDR1 ENHRY and CDR2 SYGVKD. The CDR3 nucleotides read TGTGCCATCAGTCCGGGACAGGAGAAACCTAATTCACCCCTCCACTTT. Residues: CAISPGQEKPNSPLHF.

CDR3 in amino acids: CASSQGQNVDTQYF. CDR3 DNA: TGCGCCAGCAGCCAAGGACAGAACGTGGATACGCAGTATTTT. The chain is built from TRBV4-1 and TRBJ2-3, with a weak D call TRBD1 (5 bases). Germline V gene sequence: CDR1 MGHRA, CDR2 YSYEKL. The V end was cut by 1 base, the J end by 6 bases, with 11 bases between. The CDR3 is 14 residues long.

V and J are TRBV6-1 and TRBJ2-1; 12 positions match TRBD2. The J segment lost 10 bases and the V segment lost 7 bases, leaving 11 bases of the junction unmatched. Germline V CDR1 and CDR2: MNHNS, SASEGT. CDR3 length: 15 amino acids. CDR3 amino acids: CASISGLAGRWEQFF. The CDR3 nucleotides read TGTGCCAGCATCTCGGGACTAGCGGGCCGGTGGGAGCAGTTCTTC.

The chain couples TRBV27 to TRBJ1-6; TRBD1 might be the D (6 bases). The V and J ends lost 6 bases and 5 bases respectively, with 17 bases between them. The CDR3 extends over 16 amino acids. Germline-derived CDR1 and CDR2 are MNHEY and SMNVEV (reference sequence). The CDR3 sequence: CASSSTGKGNNSPLHF. Written as DNA, the CDR3 is TGTGCCAGCAGCTCAACAGGGAAGGGGAATAATTCACCCCTCCACTTT.

A word on this clone: Its ends do not fully match the called genes, so a read error is possible. V gene TRBV4-3 combines with J gene TRBJ2-2; 10 nucleotides agree with TRBD1. The germline V gene has CDR1 LGHNA and CDR2 YSLEER. The CDR3 contains 16 residues. CDR3 loop: CASSEDRGLYTGELFF. The CDR3 bases are TGCGCCAGCAGCGAAGACAGGGGGCTGTACACCGGGGAGCTGTTTTTT.

The count of this clone is one. The CDR3 DNA sequence: TGTGCCAGCAGGGGACAGGGGGACTACGAGCAGTACTTC. The encoded protein is CASRGQGDYEQYF. The chain links TRBV27 to TRBJ2-7; TRBD1 matches 11 bases. The ends lost 6 bases at V and 3 bases at J; junction bases unmatched: 1. Per the germline V gene, CDR1 is MNHEY and CDR2 is SMNVEV (reference sequence). This CDR3 is built from 13 residues.

This clone showed up just a few times. This chain links TRBV2 with TRBJ2-3, with 8 bases fitting TRBD2. The CDR3 runs to 15 residues. The germline gives CDR1 SNHLY, CDR2 FYNNEI. V gave up 7 bases and J gave up 3 bases; unmatched junction bases: 9. The CDR3 DNA sequence: TGTGCCAGCACTGGAGTAGCGGGGAGAACAGATACGCAGTATTTT. This translates into CASTGVAGRTDTQYF.

The genes are TRBV9 and TRBJ2-7, with 9 bases matching TRBD1. Germline trimming cut 0 bases from V and 2 bases from J; bases unmatched to any gene: 6. From germline, CDR1 is SGDLS and CDR2 YYNGEE. This CDR3 spans 16 amino acids. The CDR3, as DNA: TGTGCCAGCAGCGTAGGCCCGGGACAGGGAACCTACGAGCAGTACTTC. It translates to CASSVGPGQGTYEQYF.

This chain joins TRBV7-2 and TRBJ2-5; 8 bases line up with TRBD1. The J call is doubtful: the DNA matches TRBJ2-7 better. Germline CDR1 reads SGHTA; CDR2 reads FQGNSA. The CDR3 is made up of 16 amino acids. In DNA form, the CDR3 reads TGTGCCAGCAGCCATTCCGGGACAGGCATATCCTACGAGCAGTACTTC. As protein: CASSHSGTGISYEQYF.

The chain links TRBV7-9 to TRBJ1-2; 12 bases align to TRBD1. V trimming: 5 bases; J trimming: 6 bases; junction bases outside the gene matches: 7. Germline CDR1 and CDR2: SEHNR and FQNEAQ (reference sequence). The CDR3 covers 15 residues. The CDR3 region has the DNA TGTGCCAGCAGCCCGGAAGGGACAGGGGGCGATGGCTACACCTTC. Residues: CASSPEGTGGDGYTF.

This rearrangement joins TRBV6-5 to TRBJ1-6, with a tentative D call TRBD1 (6 bases). The germline CDR1 and CDR2 sequences are MNHEY and SVGAGI. The CDR3 runs to 15 residues. Trimming pared 0 bases from V and 6 bases from J, leaving 9 bases between. CDR3 sequence (DNA): TGTGCCAGCAGTTACTCGAACAGGGTTAATTCACCCCTCCACTTT. Protein: CASSYSNRVNSPLHF.

This sequence joins TRBV18 and TRBJ1-6; 8 bases map to TRBD1. Germline CDR1 KGHSH, CDR2 LQKENI. The CDR3 runs 14 residues. V was pared by 3 bases and J by 13 bases, with 8 bases of the junction left unmatched. The CDR3, as DNA: TGTGCCAGCTCACCCGGACAGGGCGACTTGCCCCTCCACTTT. Translating it yields CASSPGQGDLPLHF.